Listed below are T cell receptor beta chains from one sample, sequenced in a study of T cell responses to AZD1222 COVID-19 vaccine. The method was immunoSEQ multiplex PCR; TCRdb's version includes in-frame clones alone and lacks a portion of them. The sample comprises roughly 120,000 clones, 75% to 90% of which are singletons, and about 7.1% rests with the top ten. The material was peripheral blood, obtained 28 days after the second AZD1222 dose. The receptors shown here come from an adult who received the AZD1222 COVID-19 vaccine. Both conserved end residues are part of each CDR3. The D gene is left open where the match is weak. Clone size is given for some rows only: seen once, a few or many times, or a class if the clone is expanded.

CDR3 protein	CDR3 DNA	J gene	clone size	V gene	D gene
CASSAQGAASTDTQYF	TGTGCCAGCTCTGCCCAGGGGGCTGCTAGCACAGATACGCAGTATTTT	TRBJ2-3	.	TRBV18	TRBD1
CASSFPTSGDSLSNEQFF	TGTGCCAGCAGCTTTCCCACTAGCGGCGACTCCCTTAGCAATGAGCAGTTCTTC	TRBJ2-1	.	TRBV7-9	TRBD2
CASSPQRTGEEQFF	TGTGCCAGCTCACCACAAAGAACAGGGGAAGAGCAGTTCTTC	TRBJ2-1	.	TRBV18	TRBD1
CASSFAEIDRQGPNEKLFF	TGTGCCAGCAGCTTCGCTGAGATCGACCGACAGGGACCCAATGAAAAACTGTTTTTT	TRBJ1-4	.	TRBV13	TRBD1
CASRGGTTEAFF	TGTGCCAGCAGGGGCGGAACCACTGAAGCTTTCTTT	TRBJ1-1	.	TRBV5-4	.
CAWRGTGIAYEQYF	TGTGCCTGGAGGGGGACAGGGATTGCCTACGAGCAGTACTTC	TRBJ2-7	.	TRBV30	TRBD1
CASSGQGGMIDTQYF	TGCGCCAGCAGCGGGCAGGGCGGGATGATAGATACGCAGTATTTT	TRBJ2-3	.	TRBV5-1	.
CSVDGRPGYEQYF	TGCAGCGTTGATGGGCGTCCTGGGTACGAGCAGTACTTC	TRBJ2-7	.	TRBV29-1	.
CASSLGPNSGNTIYF	TGTGCCAGCTCGCTTGGACCGAACTCTGGAAACACCATATATTTT	TRBJ1-3	.	TRBV18	.
CASSVEGRSETQYF	TGTGCCAGCAGCGTAGAAGGCAGGTCCGAGACCCAGTACTTC	TRBJ2-5	.	TRBV9	.
CASSLADRYEQYF	TGCGCCAGCAGCTTGGCTGACAGATACGAGCAGTACTTC	TRBJ2-7	.	TRBV5-1	.
CSVSVGFNYGYTF	TGCAGCGTTAGTGTAGGTTTTAACTATGGCTACACCTTC	TRBJ1-2	.	TRBV29-1	.
CASSAQGAPSYNEQFF	TGTGCCAGCAGCGCACAGGGGGCCCCCTCCTACAATGAGCAGTTCTTC	TRBJ2-1	.	TRBV13	TRBD1
CASSYTGDYGYTF	TGTGCCAGCAGTTACACAGGGGACTATGGCTACACCTTC	TRBJ1-2	.	TRBV6-2/TRBV6-3	TRBD1
CASSLAGLGADTQYF	TGTGCCAGCAGCTTAGCGGGACTAGGGGCAGATACGCAGTATTTT	TRBJ2-3	.	TRBV7-2	TRBD2
CASSRGGNYGYTF	TGTGCCAGCAGTCGGGGGGGTAACTATGGCTACACCTTC	TRBJ1-2	.	TRBV12-3/TRBV12-4	.
CASSIRDRGFQYF	TGTGCCAGTAGTATTCGGGACAGGGGCTTTCAGTACTTC	TRBJ2-4	.	TRBV19	TRBD1
CASSQEVAGGVNEQFF	TGTGCCAGCAGCCAAGAGGTAGCGGGAGGGGTCAATGAGCAGTTCTTC	TRBJ2-1	.	TRBV4-2	TRBD2
CASSQDVSSGWDTDTQYF	TGTGCCAGCAGCCAAGATGTCTCTAGCGGGTGGGACACAGATACGCAGTATTTT	TRBJ2-3	.	TRBV4-2	TRBD2
CASSYGDRASTDTQYF	TGTGCCAGCAGTTACGGAGACAGGGCTAGCACAGATACGCAGTATTTT	TRBJ2-3	.	TRBV6-2/TRBV6-3	TRBD1
CASSFGTSGSEQYF	TGTGCCAGCAGCTTCGGGACTAGCGGGAGCGAGCAGTACTTC	TRBJ2-7	.	TRBV5-6	TRBD2
CASSLEGLAGGRSNEQFF	TGTGCCAGCAGCTTGGAGGGACTAGCGGGGGGGCGATCCAATGAGCAGTTCTTC	TRBJ2-1	.	TRBV13	TRBD2
CASSLAATGNTEAFF	TGCGCCAGCAGCTTGGCAGCCACAGGGAACACAGAAGCTTTCTTT	TRBJ1-1	once	TRBV5-1	.
CASSLRGYTF	TGTGCCAGCAGTTTGCGGGGCTACACCTTC	TRBJ1-2	.	TRBV27	.